What follows describes a single T cell receptor beta chain. Its target is not known. Every single donor gave one heparinised blood draw, and these averaged around 120 mL. The investigators reverse transcribed all of the isolated RNA, so they sequenced expressed TCRB transcripts. Here immunoSEQ multiplex PCR was the method, and the copy in TCRdb shows in-frame clones only, minus some. The sample carries about 330,000 clones, about 11% recorded once. This specimen comes from a study of beta chain features in type 1 diabetes. The V and J ends lost 0 bases and 0 bases respectively, with 9 bases between them. Germline loops: CDR1 MNHEY, CDR2 SVGAGI. The CDR3 is 16 residues long. Study-level points and caveats: The naive, central memory and Treg TCRB repertoires looked more alike in patients than they did in healthy donors. Moderate but significant shortening of TCRB CDR3s was recorded in all four CD4+ subsets from Type 1 diabetes patients. Fewer junction insertions and more nucleotide deletions appeared in type 1 diabetes patients.

This TCR was recovered from a woman aged 25 to 39 in good health. The sample taken for sequencing was naive CD4+ T cells from blood. This sequence joins TRBV6-5 and TRBJ2-4; D remains ambiguous. The CDR3 loop is CASSYSRILAKNIQYF. CDR3 bases: TGTGCCAGCAGTTACTCGCGGATCTTAGCCAAAAACATTCAGTACTTC.